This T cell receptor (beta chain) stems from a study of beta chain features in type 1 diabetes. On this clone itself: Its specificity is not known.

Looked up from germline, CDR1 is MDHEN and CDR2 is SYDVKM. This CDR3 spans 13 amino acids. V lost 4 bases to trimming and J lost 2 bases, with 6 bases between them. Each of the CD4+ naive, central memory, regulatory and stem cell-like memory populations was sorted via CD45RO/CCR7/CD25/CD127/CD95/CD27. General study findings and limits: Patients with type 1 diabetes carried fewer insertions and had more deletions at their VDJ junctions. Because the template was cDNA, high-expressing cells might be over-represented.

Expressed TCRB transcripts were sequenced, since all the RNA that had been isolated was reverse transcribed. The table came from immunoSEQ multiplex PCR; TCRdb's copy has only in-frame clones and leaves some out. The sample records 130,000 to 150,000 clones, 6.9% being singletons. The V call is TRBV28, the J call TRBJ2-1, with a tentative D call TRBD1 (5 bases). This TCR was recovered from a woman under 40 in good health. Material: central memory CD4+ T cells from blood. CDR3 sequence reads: CASSSTAYNEQFF. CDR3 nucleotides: TGTGCCAGCAGTTCGACAGCCTACAATGAGCAGTTCTTC.